The entry below describes one T cell receptor (beta chain). The data are from a study of blood T cell repertoires in COVID-19. Whole-study context: Samples of COVID-19 (acute and convalescent) were obtained from the United States, Italy and Spain.

As processed by the authors: Quantification of nucleated cells was approximated via reference gene primer amplification. Measured with immunoSEQ multiplex PCR; TCRdb has only the in-frame clones, and not every one. That table furnishes V, J and clone size, whereas the DNA furnished D and trimming. The repertoire holds about 140,000 clones, with around nine tenths as singletons. There are 18 residues in the CDR3. V lost 1 base and J 0 bases, leaving 19 bases between the germline ends. The material sequenced was peripheral blood. The receptor's source is a human donor in a cohort sampled during active COVID-19. This rearrangement joins TRBV5-3 to TRBJ1-1; D remains unclear. TRBV5-3 is an ORF, with its function uncertain. CDR3 amino acids: CARSLKSGKRKMNTEAFF. CDR3 in DNA: TGTGCCAGAAGCTTGAAATCCGGGAAACGCAAGATGAACACTGAAGCTTTCTTT.